The TCR beta chain under discussion was sequenced for a study of blood T cell repertoires in COVID-19. Overall study: The study drew acute and convalescent COVID-19 samples from the United States, Italy and Spain. PBMCs, B-cell-depleted T cells, or T cells provided the cDNA or gDNA that made up the material.

The germline V gene encodes CDR1 SEHNR and CDR2 FQNEAQ (reference sequence). This CDR3 is built from 14 residues. V gave up 7 bases and J gave up 4 bases; unmatched junction bases: 3. Original methodology: Scientists estimated how many nucleated cells there were by amplifying reference gene primers. The repertoire was sequenced with immunoSEQ multiplex PCR; TCRdb's copy has only in-frame clones and lacks some. V and J calls and clone size come straight from that table; D and trimming were deduced from the DNA. Altogether 270,000 or so clones are present, roughly 86% being singletons, with the ten largest covering roughly 8%.

The genes are TRBV7-9 and TRBJ2-1; 11 nucleotides line up with TRBD2. This sequence was found in a man in his forties with active or convalescent COVID-19. The sample taken for sequencing was peripheral blood. CDR3 nucleotides: TGTGCCAGCACGACTAGCGGGAAGTACAATGAGCAGTTCTTC. Its translation is CASTTSGKYNEQFF.